A single sample gave rise to the 9 T cell receptor beta chains below, sequenced in a study of blood T cell repertoires in COVID-19. This table comes from immunoSEQ multiplex PCR, and its TCRdb copy is limited to in-frame clones, with some not included. The data contain 55,000 to 75,000 clones, roughly 91% of them singletons. Input material: peripheral blood. These receptors were obtained from a man aged 60 to 75 with acute or convalescent COVID-19.

As to this clone: One junction end does not reproduce the germline sequence, and a read error may be involved. The chain combines TRBV5-6 with TRBJ1-2; 7 nucleotides agree with TRBD1. The germline CDR1 and CDR2 sequences are SGHDT and YYEEEE. The CDR3 runs 11 residues. CDR3: CASSYDRAHAF. CDR3 nucleotides: TGTGCCAGCAGCTACGACAGGGCCCACGCCTTC.

CDR3 loop: CASSLTGVYGYTF. CDR3 bases: TGTGCCAGCAGCCTAACAGGCGTCTATGGCTACACCTTC. The chain has TRBV3-1 (or the pseudogene TRBV3-2) and TRBJ1-2; D is possibly TRBD1 (5 bases). CDR3 length: 13 amino acids. The germline V gene encodes CDR1 LGHDT and CDR2 YNNKEL (reference sequence). The V end lost 4 bases, the J end lost 4 bases, and 10 bases lay between the germline ends.

V and J are TRBV4-2 and TRBJ2-4; 9 nucleotides align to TRBD2. Germline V CDR1 and CDR2: LGHNA, YNFKEQ. Unmatched junction bases numbered 7, after V lost 0 bases and J lost 1 base. The CDR3 is 18 amino acids. CDR3 region: CASSQEEAGGWAKNIQYF. DNA for the CDR3: TGTGCCAGCAGCCAAGAAGAAGCGGGGGGCTGGGCCAAAAACATTCAGTACTTC.

This clone came up once. J is TRBJ1-2 and V is TRBV27; the D is unclear. The CDR3 has 14 amino acids. The V and J ends lost 2 bases and 3 bases respectively, with 10 bases between them. Germline V CDR1 and CDR2: MNHEY, SMNVEV (reference sequence). CDR3 in amino acids: CASSLSLGDYGYTF. The CDR3 DNA sequence: TGTGCCAGCAGTTTAAGCCTCGGGGACTATGGCTACACCTTC.

This clone was counted a single time. The chain uses TRBV9 and TRBJ2-2; possible D gene TRBD1, 6 bases. Trimming took 4 bases from V and 4 from J, leaving 14 bases between them. Germline V gene sequence: CDR1 SGDLS, CDR2 YYNGEE. The CDR3 extends over 15 amino acids. DNA for the CDR3: TGTGCCAGCAGCCCCCGACAGGACTTCACCGGGGAGCTGTTTTTT. Translating gives CASSPRQDFTGELFF.

The genes are TRBV6-5 and TRBJ2-5, with D possibly TRBD2 on 6 matching bases. CDR3 length: 13 amino acids. The germline CDR1 and CDR2 sequences are MNHEY and SVGAGI. Trimming removed 8 bases from V and 5 bases from J, with 15 bases in between. CDR3 in DNA: TGTGCCAGCGCGGGGATGTCTAGGGAGACCCAGTACTTC. It codes for CASAGMSRETQYF.

The genes are TRBV6-6 and TRBJ1-5; 9 bases map to TRBD1. Germline loops: CDR1 MNHNY, CDR2 SVGAGI (reference sequence). V was pared by 8 bases and J by 4 bases, with 12 bases of the junction left unmatched. CDR3 size: 16 residues. CDR3 nucleotides: TGTGCCAGCGGGAGCCGTACAGGGGGCGATAATCAGCCCCAGCATTTT. Amino acids: CASGSRTGGDNQPQHF.

V usage is TRBV6-2 or TRBV6-3 and J usage is TRBJ2-3; D gene uncertain. The germline V gene encodes CDR1 MNHEY and CDR2 SVGEGT. The CDR3 length is 15 residues. The V gene lost 0 bases and the J gene lost 0 bases, with 7 bases spanning the gap. In nucleotides, the CDR3 is TGTGCCAGCAGTTACTCGAGTACCAGCACAGATACGCAGTATTTT. It encodes CASSYSSTSTDTQYF.

Only one count was recorded for this clone. This chain joins TRBV18 and TRBJ1-2; no reliable D call. Germline V gives CDR1 KGHSH, CDR2 LQKENI. V shed 8 bases and J shed 0 bases, with 10 bases lying between them. The CDR3 loop spans 13 amino acids. DNA of the CDR3: TGTGCCAGCGGGGAGGGAGCTAACTATGGCTACACCTTC. Its translation is CASGEGANYGYTF.